This entry features one T cell receptor beta chain sequence. This entry comes from a study of shared clonotypes between healthy human individuals. This CDR3 comprises 16 residues. In germline, CDR1 is MDHEN, CDR2 SYDVKM. The V gene lost 4 bases and the J gene lost 1 base, with 17 bases spanning the gap. Every donor was a Caucasian adult from Nashville, Tennessee. The authors loaded around 220 ng DNA, tens of thousands of T cell genomes, into sorted-subset replicate PCRs. Sequenced by immunoSEQ multiplex PCR; TCRdb stores in-frame clones only, minus some. This table has 950,000 to 1,100,000 clones, approximately 80% appearing once.

The rearrangement uses TRBV28 and TRBJ2-7, with unresolved D. Sequenced material: memory CD4+ T cells from PBMCs. Subset in this sample: CD45RA-negative fraction. This receptor was taken from a man aged 18 to 29 in good health. Some clones in this sample may be carry-over from other donors' samples. CDR3 loop: CASSSPIRQVSYEQYF. The CDR3 DNA is TGTGCCAGCAGTTCCCCGATCCGGCAGGTATCCTACGAGCAGTACTTC.